A selection of T cell receptor beta chains follows, all from one sample in a study of T cells in localized non-small cell lung cancer. Assay used: immunoSEQ multiplex PCR; TCRdb lists only in-frame clones, some missing. The table has 25,000 to 40,000 clones, over 65% seen once. The sequencing used peripheral blood, collected before any cancer treatment. These receptors were obtained from a male donor at least 60 years old with stage II squamous cell lung carcinoma. Both conserved end residues are part of each CDR3. The D gene is left open where the match is weak. Size values are once, few and many counts, or a class for expanded clones, and some rows have none.

j_call: TRBJ2-1; clone_size: .; d_call: TRBD2; v_call: TRBV27; cdr3_nt: TGTGCCAGCAGTTTTGGAGCGGGGGGTGAGCAGTTCTTC; cdr3_aa: CASSFGAGGEQFF
j_call: TRBJ2-7; clone_size: .; d_call: .; v_call: TRBV7-2; cdr3_nt: TGTGCCAGCAGCTCGTACTCTGGGGGCGGCGAGCAGTACTTC; cdr3_aa: CASSSYSGGGEQYF
j_call: TRBJ2-5; clone_size: .; d_call: .; v_call: TRBV4-1; cdr3_nt: TGCGCCAGCAGCCAAGAGGGGATCGGGGCACAAGAGACCCAGTACTTC; cdr3_aa: CASSQEGIGAQETQYF
j_call: TRBJ2-7; clone_size: once; d_call: .; v_call: TRBV7-8; cdr3_nt: TGTGCCAGCAGCTTAAGGCTGGGAGACTCCTACGAGCAGTACTTC; cdr3_aa: CASSLRLGDSYEQYF
j_call: TRBJ1-4; clone_size: .; d_call: TRBD1; v_call: TRBV5-1; cdr3_nt: TGCGCCAGCAGCATAGGGACAGGGGTTCGGGAAAAACTGTTTTTT; cdr3_aa: CASSIGTGVREKLFF
j_call: TRBJ2-5; clone_size: few; d_call: TRBD2; v_call: TRBV19; cdr3_nt: TGTGCCAGTAGTCCCAGGATGACTAGCGGGACTCGGGGAGAGACCCAGTACTTC; cdr3_aa: CASSPRMTSGTRGETQYF
j_call: TRBJ1-1; clone_size: .; d_call: .; v_call: TRBV5-5; cdr3_nt: TGTGCCAGCAGCTTGGGGGTAGGGATGAACACTGAAGCTTTCTTT; cdr3_aa: CASSLGVGMNTEAFF
j_call: TRBJ2-5; clone_size: .; d_call: .; v_call: TRBV19; cdr3_nt: TGTGCCAGTAGTATGTTAGTTTTCGAGACCCAGTACTTC; cdr3_aa: CASSMLVFETQYF
j_call: TRBJ2-2; clone_size: .; d_call: TRBD2; v_call: TRBV9; cdr3_nt: TGTGCCAGCAGCGTCGGGACTAGCGGGAGTCGGAACACCGGGGAGCTGTTTTTT; cdr3_aa: CASSVGTSGSRNTGELFF
j_call: TRBJ2-7; clone_size: .; d_call: TRBD1; v_call: TRBV25-1; cdr3_nt: TGTGCCAGCAGTGGTGACAGGGACACCTACGAGCAGTACTTC; cdr3_aa: CASSGDRDTYEQYF
j_call: TRBJ2-3; clone_size: .; d_call: .; v_call: TRBV18; cdr3_nt: TGTGCCAGCTCACCTCTGGACGGCTTTAGCACAGATACGCAGTATTTT; cdr3_aa: CASSPLDGFSTDTQYF
j_call: TRBJ1-1; clone_size: .; d_call: TRBD1; v_call: TRBV19; cdr3_nt: TGTGCCAGTAGTATCCAGCAGGGGGGATCCACTGAAGCTTTCTTT; cdr3_aa: CASSIQQGGSTEAFF
j_call: TRBJ2-3; clone_size: few; d_call: .; v_call: TRBV7-9; cdr3_nt: TGTGCCAGCAGGCCTAATCCCGGCCTGGCGGATACGCAGTATTTT; cdr3_aa: CASRPNPGLADTQYF
j_call: TRBJ2-7; clone_size: .; d_call: .; v_call: TRBV25-1; cdr3_nt: TGTGCCAGCAGTGTTACTTATGACGAGCAGTACTTC; cdr3_aa: CASSVTYDEQYF
j_call: TRBJ2-7; clone_size: .; d_call: .; v_call: TRBV5-1; cdr3_nt: TGCGCCAGCAGCTTGAGGGGAGATGGGACCTCCGAGCAGTACTTC; cdr3_aa: CASSLRGDGTSEQYF
j_call: TRBJ2-1; clone_size: .; d_call: TRBD2; v_call: TRBV4-2; cdr3_nt: TGTGCCAGCAGCCACCCCTCTGGACTAGCGGGGGGAGGTGGGCAGTTCTTC; cdr3_aa: CASSHPSGLAGGGGQFF
j_call: TRBJ1-1; clone_size: .; d_call: .; v_call: TRBV4-1; cdr3_nt: TGCGCCAGCAGTCCGAGTCCGGGTGTGGATACTGAAGCTTTCTTT; cdr3_aa: CASSPSPGVDTEAFF
j_call: TRBJ1-4; clone_size: medium-sized; d_call: TRBD1; v_call: TRBV9; cdr3_nt: TGTGCCAGCAGCGTAGAAGGACAGGGAAATGAAAAACTGTTTTTT; cdr3_aa: CASSVEGQGNEKLFF
j_call: TRBJ2-3; clone_size: .; d_call: TRBD1; v_call: TRBV4-1; cdr3_nt: TGCGCCAGCAGCCAGTTCACCGGGACAGGGGAAGATACGCAGTATTTT; cdr3_aa: CASSQFTGTGEDTQYF
j_call: TRBJ2-1; clone_size: .; d_call: .; v_call: TRBV9; cdr3_nt: TGTGCCAGCAGCGTAAGGTCTAGCGCGGACCATGAGCAGTTCTTC; cdr3_aa: CASSVRSSADHEQFF
j_call: TRBJ1-4; clone_size: .; d_call: .; v_call: TRBV5-1; cdr3_nt: TGCGCCAGCACGCGAGGGAGGTTCAATGAAAAACTGTTTTTT; cdr3_aa: CASTRGRFNEKLFF
j_call: TRBJ2-5; clone_size: .; d_call: TRBD2; v_call: TRBV7-7; cdr3_nt: TGTGCTAGCAGCTTAGGGGCGGGGGGCCACCAAGAGACCCAGTACTTC; cdr3_aa: CASSLGAGGHQETQYF
j_call: TRBJ1-2; clone_size: .; d_call: .; v_call: TRBV5-6; cdr3_nt: TGTGCCAGCAGCCTAGCCGGGCAGGGCCAGTATGGCTACACCTTC; cdr3_aa: CASSLAGQGQYGYTF
j_call: TRBJ2-5; clone_size: .; d_call: TRBD2; v_call: TRBV7-2; cdr3_nt: TGTGCCAGCAGCTTACAGGGACTAGGTGCGGAGACCCAGTACTTC; cdr3_aa: CASSLQGLGAETQYF
j_call: TRBJ2-3; clone_size: .; d_call: TRBD1; v_call: TRBV5-1; cdr3_nt: TGCGCCAGCAGCTTGGCGGGACAGGGAGTTTCAGATACGCAGTATTTT; cdr3_aa: CASSLAGQGVSDTQYF
j_call: TRBJ1-3; clone_size: .; d_call: .; v_call: TRBV19; cdr3_nt: TGTGCCAGTAGTCCCCGTCCAGGGAGCTCTGGAAACACCATATATTTT; cdr3_aa: CASSPRPGSSGNTIYF
j_call: TRBJ2-6; clone_size: .; d_call: .; v_call: TRBV6-5; cdr3_nt: TGTGCCAGCAGTTTCCCCAGCTCTGGGGCCAACGTCCTGACTTTC; cdr3_aa: CASSFPSSGANVLTF
j_call: TRBJ2-3; clone_size: .; d_call: .; v_call: TRBV5-1; cdr3_nt: TGCGCCAGCAGCTACGACAGGCCGAGCACAGATACGCAGTATTTT; cdr3_aa: CASSYDRPSTDTQYF
j_call: TRBJ2-3; clone_size: .; d_call: TRBD1; v_call: TRBV7-8; cdr3_nt: TGTGCCAGCGCCCGCAGGGGGAACACAGATACGCAGTATTTT; cdr3_aa: CASARRGNTDTQYF
j_call: TRBJ1-2; clone_size: .; d_call: .; v_call: TRBV2; cdr3_nt: TGTGCCAGCAGTGACGTCGGTTCCTATGGCTACACCTTC; cdr3_aa: CASSDVGSYGYTF
j_call: TRBJ2-6; clone_size: .; d_call: .; v_call: TRBV6-1; cdr3_nt: TGTGCCAGCAGTGAAGCGTTTTGGCCCTCTGGGGCCAACGTCCTGACTTTC; cdr3_aa: CASSEAFWPSGANVLTF
j_call: TRBJ1-1; clone_size: .; d_call: .; v_call: TRBV2; cdr3_nt: TGTGCCAGCAGTCGGACGGCTAACACTGAAGCTTTCTTT; cdr3_aa: CASSRTANTEAFF
j_call: TRBJ1-2; clone_size: .; d_call: .; v_call: TRBV28; cdr3_nt: TGTGCCAGCAGTCCCGACAGCTATGGCTACACCTTC; cdr3_aa: CASSPDSYGYTF
j_call: TRBJ2-3; clone_size: .; d_call: .; v_call: TRBV6-1; cdr3_nt: TGTGCCAGCAGTGCGGGACGGTCAGATACGCAGTATTTT; cdr3_aa: CASSAGRSDTQYF
j_call: TRBJ1-5; clone_size: once; d_call: TRBD1; v_call: TRBV19; cdr3_nt: TGTGCCAGTAATGCAGGGGGCTACGATCAGCCCCAGCATTTT; cdr3_aa: CASNAGGYDQPQHF
j_call: TRBJ1-1; clone_size: few; d_call: .; v_call: TRBV30; cdr3_nt: TGTGCCTGGAGTGGCGTAATGAACACTGAAGCTTTCTTT; cdr3_aa: CAWSGVMNTEAFF
j_call: TRBJ1-1; clone_size: once; d_call: .; v_call: TRBV5-4; cdr3_nt: TGTGCCAGCAGCTTCCCCGATGAGGCGCAAGCTTTCTTT; cdr3_aa: CASSFPDEAQAFF
j_call: TRBJ2-7; clone_size: .; d_call: .; v_call: TRBV30; cdr3_nt: TGTGCCTGGAGTCCCGGGACACTGGGGGGGGAGCAGTACTTC; cdr3_aa: CAWSPGTLGGEQYF
j_call: TRBJ2-1; clone_size: .; d_call: TRBD2; v_call: TRBV7-2; cdr3_nt: TGTGCCAGCAGCCACTTCGGGAGGCAAGATCACTCCTACAATGAGCAGTTCTTC; cdr3_aa: CASSHFGRQDHSYNEQFF
j_call: TRBJ2-7; clone_size: .; d_call: TRBD2; v_call: TRBV15; cdr3_nt: TGTGCCACCAGCAAGGGGACTAGCGGGAGAGTGGGGAGCTCCTACGAGCAGTACTTC; cdr3_aa: CATSKGTSGRVGSSYEQYF
j_call: TRBJ1-1; clone_size: .; d_call: .; v_call: TRBV5-1; cdr3_nt: TGCGCCAGCAGCAGGGCCGCAACCCGGACCACTGAAGCTTTCTTT; cdr3_aa: CASSRAATRTTEAFF